This entry lists 20 T cell receptor beta chains sequenced from one sample in a study of T cell repertoires in cytomegalovirus infection. These TCRs are of unknown antigen specificity. In TCRdb, the reads were re-called with MiXCR into one record per CDR3 protein. The data show about 310,000 distinct CDR3 sequences, more than 20% seen once. The material sequenced was cultured PBMCs, taken from culture after CMV antigen stimulation. The receptors come from a human donor in good health (CMV status not recorded). Some clones in this sample may be carry-over from other donors' samples.

This clonotype has ten or more counts. The rearrangement joins TRBV7-2 to TRBJ2-1, with 9 bases lining up with TRBD2. CDR3 length: 15 amino acids. Germline CDR1 is SGHTA and CDR2 is FQGNSA. The ends lost 2 bases at V and 9 bases at J; junction bases unmatched: 8. CDR3 amino acids: CASSLSAGGAGEQFF. The CDR3 DNA is TGTGCCAGCAGCTTATCAGCGGGAGGTGCTGGTGAGCAGTTCTTC.

The gene calls are TRBV11-2 and TRBJ1-5, with TRBD1 as a possible D gene (5 bases). Germline lookup yields CDR1 SGHAT and CDR2 FQNNGV. V was clipped by 4 bases and J by 6 bases, with 16 bases between them. This CDR3 comprises 15 residues. In nucleotides, the CDR3 is TGTGCCAGCAGCTCGCCCAGGGTGAGGGGTCAGCCCCAGCATTTT. This gives the protein CASSSPRVRGQPQHF.

This clonotype has ten or more counts. The chain has TRBV7-2 and TRBJ2-5; tentatively, D is TRBD1 or TRBD2 (5 bases each). V was cut by 1 base and J by 10 bases, with 16 bases left in between. The CDR3 spans 14 residues. Germline-derived CDR1 and CDR2 are SGHTA and FQGNSA. The CDR3 region has the DNA TGTGCCAGCAGCTTAGAACCCGGCCGAGGGGACCAGTACTTC. This codes for CASSLEPGRGDQYF.

The chain uses TRBV29-1 and TRBJ2-1; the D gene is possibly TRBD2 (5 bases). The germline gives CDR1 SQVTM, CDR2 ANQGSEA. There are 14 residues in the CDR3. Trimming removed 6 bases from V and 1 base from J, with 13 bases in between. CDR3 sequence reads: CSVEDRGSYNEQFF. CDR3 DNA: TGCAGCGTGGAGGACCGCGGGTCCTACAATGAGCAGTTCTTC.

The chain joins TRBV7-2 to TRBJ2-5; either TRBD1 or TRBD2 may fit D (5 bases each). Germline lookup yields CDR1 SGHTA and CDR2 FQGNSA. CDR3 length: 18 amino acids. The V gene lost 1 base and the J gene lost 0 bases, with 18 bases spanning the gap. CDR3 loop: CASSLVGTGRRYQETQYF. The CDR3 nucleotides are TGTGCCAGCAGCTTAGTAGGTACGGGACGGCGGTACCAAGAGACCCAGTACTTC.

This clonotype was counted between two and nine times. As DNA, the CDR3 is TGTGCCAGTAGTCCCGAGGGACAGGGGCTTGGAAACTATGGCTACACCTTC. Protein: CASSPEGQGLGNYGYTF. This rearrangement joins TRBV19 to TRBJ1-2; 10 positions agree with TRBD1. CDR1 is LNHDA, CDR2 SQIVND, per germline (reference sequence). Trimming took 5 bases from V and 2 from J; bases not matched to a gene: 11. The CDR3 covers 17 residues.

The CDR3 here is CASSITGPMDYEQYV. The CDR3 DNA reads as TGTGCCAGCAGCATTACGGGACCAATGGACTACGAGCAGTACGTC. The V gene is TRBV7-9, the J gene TRBJ2-7; the D call may be TRBD1 or TRBD2 (5 bases each). Germline CDR1 and CDR2: SEHNR and FQNEAQ (reference sequence). The germline V and J ends were trimmed by 5 bases and 3 bases, with 17 bases remaining between them. The CDR3 extends over 15 amino acids.

This clonotype was counted only a few times. The V and J genes are TRBV5-1 and TRBJ2-3; no reliable D call. The germline V gene encodes CDR1 SGHRS and CDR2 YFSETQ. Trimming shortened V by 0 bases and J by 0 bases, and 11 bases separated the two germline ends. The CDR3 extends over 16 amino acids. CDR3 amino acids: CASSLALQTSTDTQYF. The CDR3 nucleotides are TGCGCCAGCAGCTTGGCCCTCCAGACTAGCACAGATACGCAGTATTTT. Together with reference TRBV5-1 and TRBJ2-3, the CDR3 gives the full variable domain: KAGVTQTPRYLIKTRGQQVTLSCSPISGHRSVSWYQQTPGQGLQFLFEYFSETQRNKGNFPGRFSGRQFSNSRSEMNVSTLELGDSALYLCASSLALQTSTDTQYFGPGTRLTVL.

The V gene is TRBV29-1, the J gene TRBJ1-2; 7 nucleotides match TRBD1. This CDR3 contains 13 residues. The germline gives CDR1 SQVTM, CDR2 ANQGSEA. Losses at the gene ends were 5 bases for V and 4 bases for J; bases not matched to a gene: 7. The CDR3 protein is CSVRTGASYGYTF. CDR3 bases: TGCAGCGTTCGGACAGGAGCATCCTATGGCTACACCTTC.

The genes are TRBV28 and TRBJ2-5; D may be TRBD1 or TRBD2 (5 bases each). The germline V gene has CDR1 MDHEN and CDR2 SYDVKM. The CDR3 covers 13 residues. V lost 7 bases and J 2 bases, leaving 11 bases between the germline ends. As DNA, the CDR3 is TGTGCCAGCACCTCGGGGCAGCAAGAGACCCAGTACTTC. This sequence encodes CASTSGQQETQYF.

The table lists this clonotype with a few counts. The chain couples TRBV6-1 to TRBJ2-7, with D perhaps TRBD1 or TRBD2 (6 bases each). V lost 7 bases to trimming and J lost 3 bases, with 28 bases between them. Germline CDR1 is MNHNS and CDR2 is SASEGT. CDR3 length equals 18 residues. CDR3 sequence reads: CASTEGGGGLFKIYEQYV. The CDR3 DNA sequence: TGTGCCAGCACCGAAGGGGGTGGGGGGCTATTTAAGATCTACGAGCAGTACGTC.

This clonotype was counted a few times. The V gene is TRBV11-2, the J gene TRBJ2-1; a possible D gene is TRBD1 (5 bases). The V gene's germline CDR1 is SGHAT and CDR2 FQNNGV. The CDR3 is 16 amino acids. Trimming pared 5 bases from V and 0 bases from J, leaving 14 bases between. CDR3 bases: TGTGCCAGCAGCCCCCAGGGTTTGAGCTCCTACAATGAGCAGTTCTTC. It codes for CASSPQGLSSYNEQFF.

This clonotype was counted a few times. The chain uses TRBV4-3 and TRBJ1-6; D is unclear. Germline loops: CDR1 LGHNA, CDR2 YSLEER. Trimming removed 3 bases from V and 4 bases from J, with 10 bases in between. The length of the CDR3 is 15 residues. The CDR3 sequence: CASSQGSAYNSPLHF. DNA for the CDR3: TGCGCCAGCAGCCAGGGCAGTGCTTATAATTCACCCCTCCACTTT.

The chain couples TRBV18 to TRBJ2-1, with 14 bases aligning to TRBD2. This CDR3 has 17 residues. CDR1 and CDR2 from the germline V gene are KGHSH and LQKENI. V lost 10 bases and J lost 8; bases outside the gene matches: 16. CDR3 protein: CATLTPGTSGSVDEQFF. CDR3 coding DNA: TGTGCCACCTTAACCCCCGGGACTAGCGGGAGTGTAGATGAGCAGTTCTTC.

J is TRBJ2-5 and V is TRBV7-9, with D hard to call. The V and J ends lost 4 bases and 3 bases respectively, with 12 bases between them. This CDR3 region has 14 residues. Germline values: CDR1 SEHNR, CDR2 FQNEAQ (reference sequence). CDR3 residues: CASSSAQPEETQYF. The CDR3 nucleotides are TGTGCCAGCAGCTCAGCCCAGCCGGAAGAGACCCAGTACTTC.

The table lists this clonotype with a few counts. The rearrangement links TRBV19 to TRBJ2-1; 8 positions match TRBD2. Trimming at V came to 5 bases and at J to 9 bases, leaving 12 bases not matched to a gene. The CDR3 consists of 15 residues. Germline CDR1 reads LNHDA; CDR2 reads SQIVND (reference sequence). The CDR3 is CASSRGGREYVEQFF. The CDR3 bases are TGTGCCAGTAGTCGGGGGGGGCGGGAGTACGTTGAGCAGTTCTTC.

This sequence joins TRBV7-2 and TRBJ2-2; D unclear. The germline gives CDR1 SGHTA, CDR2 FQGNSA. The CDR3 loop spans 13 amino acids. The germline V and J ends were trimmed by 2 bases and 6 bases, with 7 bases remaining between them. The CDR3 is CASSLPGAGELFF. Written as DNA, the CDR3 is TGTGCCAGCAGCTTACCCGGCGCCGGGGAGCTGTTTTTT.

V usage is TRBV4-3 and J usage is TRBJ1-4; 9 bases match TRBD1. This CDR3 contains 14 residues. Germline assignment: CDR1 LGHNA and CDR2 YSLEER. Losses at the gene ends were 3 bases for V and 10 bases for J; bases not matched to a gene: 6. CDR3 amino acids: CASSQADRGGKLFF. The CDR3 DNA sequence: TGCGCCAGCAGCCAGGCAGACAGGGGGGGAAAACTGTTTTTT.

This clonotype has only a few counts. The genes are TRBV6-1 and TRBJ2-1; 10 nucleotides align to TRBD2. V dropped 5 bases and J dropped 8; count of bases not matched to a gene: 9. This CDR3 spans 15 amino acids. CDR1 is MNHNS and CDR2 is SASEGT in the germline V gene. The CDR3 nucleotides read TGTGCCAGCAGTTCGGCCCTAGCGGGAGTGCATGAGCAGTTCTTC. It codes for CASSSALAGVHEQFF.

The rearrangement uses TRBV4-1 and TRBJ2-2; 9 positions agree with TRBD2. V shed 6 bases and J 4 bases; nucleotides not matched to a gene: 12. Germline CDR1 and CDR2: MGHRA and YSYEKL. This CDR3 is built from 17 residues. The CDR3 loop is CASRITRAGGPTGELFF. CDR3 nucleotide sequence: TGCGCCAGCAGGATTACCCGAGCGGGAGGTCCCACCGGGGAGCTGTTTTTT.